Listed here are 18 T cell receptor beta chains from one sample, sequenced in a study of T cell responses to AZD1222 COVID-19 vaccine (dated by TCRdb to about 2021). The library came from the immunoSEQ multiplex PCR assay. TCRdb took over this immuneACCESS table, retaining in-frame rearrangements with V and J assigned. Such tables are incomplete; in checked studies, under half of the missing clones stem from an unresolved V gene, and the remainder is unexplained. For this sample there are roughly 120,000 clones; around nine tenths appear just once. Roughly 3.5% of the sample goes to the ten largest clones. Reading the label with the study, this specimen's time point is: baseline before first vaccination. The material sequenced was peripheral blood, taken on day 0 of AZD1222 vaccination. The receptors were sampled from an adult in good health.

The V and J genes are TRBV12-5 and TRBJ2-7; possible D gene TRBD1, 5 bases. CDR3 size: 15 residues. CDR1 and CDR2 (germline): LGHNT, FRNRAP. V was pared by 0 bases and J by 6 bases, with 15 bases between. The CDR3, as DNA: TGTGCTAGTGGTTTGGTAGATTGGCTTAGGGGCGAGCAGTACTTC. Translated: CASGLVDWLRGEQYF.

This clone showed up just a few times. This chain joins TRBV19 and TRBJ1-5; no clear D gene. The germline V gene encodes CDR1 LNHDA and CDR2 SQIVND (reference sequence). The V end lost 2 bases, the J end lost 9 bases, and 8 bases lay between the germline ends. CDR3 size: 12 residues. The CDR3 loop is CASSIPSGPQHF. For the CDR3, the DNA is TGTGCCAGTAGTATACCCAGCGGGCCCCAGCATTTT.

V gene TRBV7-2 combines with J gene TRBJ1-1; TRBD1 is a possible D gene (5 bases). The germline gives CDR1 SGHTA, CDR2 FQGNSA. The CDR3 covers 13 residues. Trimming took off 5 bases at V and 1 base at J, with 8 bases between the two ends. The DNA of the CDR3 is TGTGCCAGCAGCCGGGGGGGGAACACTGAAGCTTTCTTT. This codes for CASSRGGNTEAFF.

V gene TRBV18 combines with J gene TRBJ1-5; 10 bases align to TRBD1. The V segment lost 6 bases and the J segment 3 bases; nucleotides outside the gene matches: 11. The germline V gene encodes CDR1 KGHSH and CDR2 LQKENI. The CDR3 spans 17 residues. CDR3 sequence reads: CASSSTGTGAFNQPQHF. The CDR3 region has the DNA TGTGCCAGCTCGTCAACCGGGACAGGGGCTTTCAATCAGCCCCAGCATTTT. Full variable domain (outside the CDR3, taken from reference TRBV18 and TRBJ1-5): NAGVMQNPRHLVRRRGQEARLRCSPMKGHSHVYWYRQLPEEGLKFMVYLQKENIIDESGMPKERFSAEFPKEGPSILRIQQVVRGDSAAYFCASSSTGTGAFNQPQHFGDGTRLSIL.

The chain uses TRBV27 and TRBJ1-1; TRBD1 aligns across 8 bases. V was pared by 6 bases and J by 5 bases, with 2 bases of the junction left unmatched. This CDR3 has 12 amino acids. The germline CDR1 and CDR2 sequences are MNHEY and SMNVEV (reference sequence). CDR3 nucleotides: TGTGCCAGCAGCGACAGGGGAACTGAAGCTTTCTTT. Translated: CASSDRGTEAFF.

V usage is TRBV4-3 and J usage is TRBJ1-2; D gene uncertain. Germline loops: CDR1 LGHNA, CDR2 YSLEER. V lost 0 bases and J lost 4, with 6 bases in between. The CDR3 runs to 13 residues. The CDR3 bases are TGCGCCAGCAGCCAAGATACAAGCTATGGCTACACCTTC. Amino acids: CASSQDTSYGYTF.

The J gene is TRBJ1-3, the V gene TRBV18; D is perhaps TRBD1 (5 bases). V was pared by 3 bases and J by 0 bases, with 12 bases between. The V gene's germline CDR1 is KGHSH and CDR2 LQKENI. The CDR3 has 16 amino acids. In DNA form, the CDR3 reads TGTGCCAGCTCACCTTCCGACAGTCACTCTGGAAACACCATATATTTT. It translates to CASSPSDSHSGNTIYF. The full variable domain, rest sourced from reference TRBV18 and TRBJ1-3, is NAGVMQNPRHLVRRRGQEARLRCSPMKGHSHVYWYRQLPEEGLKFMVYLQKENIIDESGMPKERFSAEFPKEGPSILRIQQVVRGDSAAYFCASSPSDSHSGNTIYFGEGSWLTVV.

This chain links TRBV29-1 with TRBJ2-7; D possibly corresponds to TRBD1 (5 bases). CDR3 size: 11 residues. CDR1 is SQVTM and CDR2 is ANQGSEA in the germline V gene. V lost 7 bases and J 2 bases, leaving 9 bases between the germline ends. The CDR3 nucleotides read TGCAGCGCCCAGGGCGCCTACGAGCAGTACTTC. This gives the protein CSAQGAYEQYF.

In its sample, this clone was seen once. For the CDR3, the DNA is TGTGCCAGCAGTTTACGGGAGAATGAAAAACTGTTTTTT. Translation gives CASSLRENEKLFF. This chain joins TRBV27 and TRBJ1-4; no reliable D call. Per the germline V gene, CDR1 is MNHEY and CDR2 is SMNVEV (reference sequence). V was trimmed by 2 bases and J by 5 bases, leaving 6 bases between them. The CDR3 is 13 residues long.

This clone was counted once. The chain carries TRBV5-1 and TRBJ1-2, with unresolved D. The germline CDR1 and CDR2 sequences are SGHRS and YFSETQ. This CDR3 spans 15 amino acids. V gave up 4 bases and J gave up 1 base, with 14 bases separating them. For the CDR3, the DNA is TGCGCCAGCAGCCACGATGGATCGTTTAACTATGGCTACACCTTC. This encodes CASSHDGSFNYGYTF.

This chain joins TRBV5-1 and TRBJ2-2; 13 bases align to TRBD2. The CDR3 runs 17 residues. V shed 4 bases, J shed 6 bases, and the junction held 9 bases outside the gene matches. CDR1 SGHRS and CDR2 YFSETQ come from the germline V gene. CDR3 DNA sequence: TGCGCCAGCAGCGCCGGGACTAGCGGGGTTGGTCCCGGGGAGCTGTTTTTT. Translation gives CASSAGTSGVGPGELFF. Supplemented by reference TRBV5-1 and TRBJ2-2, the full variable domain reads KAGVTQTPRYLIKTRGQQVTLSCSPISGHRSVSWYQQTPGQGLQFLFEYFSETQRNKGNFPGRFSGRQFSNSRSEMNVSTLELGDSALYLCASSAGTSGVGPGELFFGEGSRLTVL.

This clone was observed a single time. The genes are TRBV18 and TRBJ2-1; either TRBD1 or TRBD2 may fit D (5 bases each). The V gene lost 3 bases and the J gene lost 6 bases, with 15 bases spanning the gap. Germline V gene data show CDR1 as KGHSH and CDR2 as LQKENI. CDR3 length equals 15 residues. This CDR3 reads CASSPLLLGVNEQFF. The CDR3 DNA reads TGTGCCAGCTCACCGTTACTGTTGGGGGTCAATGAGCAGTTCTTC.

The gene calls are TRBV29-1 and TRBJ1-2, with 9 nucleotides matching TRBD1. Trimming removed 7 bases from V and 6 bases from J; junction bases left unmatched: 6. The CDR3 contains 12 residues. CDR1 SQVTM and CDR2 ANQGSEA come from the germline V gene. The CDR3 loop reads CSGIQGADGYTF. CDR3 DNA sequence: TGCAGCGGAATACAGGGGGCCGATGGCTACACCTTC.

This chain joins TRBV16 and TRBJ1-6; TRBD1 matches at 7 bases. The CDR3 is 21 amino acids. Trimming at V came to 4 bases and at J to 1 base, leaving 19 bases not matched to a gene. CDR1 is KGHSY, CDR2 FQNENV, per germline. The CDR3 reads CASSPRQGPQGMGSYNSPLHF. In nucleotides, the CDR3 is TGTGCCAGCAGCCCCCGACAGGGTCCCCAAGGAATGGGATCCTATAATTCACCCCTCCACTTT.

The gene calls are TRBV3-1 (or the pseudogene TRBV3-2) and TRBJ2-3; D is undetermined. Deletions cut 10 bases from V and 6 bases from J, with 11 bases between. The CDR3 loop spans 11 amino acids. Germline-derived CDR1 and CDR2 are LGHDT and YNNKEL (reference sequence). In DNA, the CDR3 is TGTGCCACCGGAGCTGCTGATACGCAGTATTTT. Translating gives CATGAADTQYF.

The chain combines TRBV6-5 with TRBJ1-2; tentatively, D is TRBD1 (5 bases). Between the trimmed V and J ends, which lost 7 bases and 1 base, there was a span of 13 bases. The germline V gene encodes CDR1 MNHEY and CDR2 SVGAGI. CDR3 length equals 14 residues. The CDR3 DNA sequence: TGTGCCAGCATCGTAGGGACGGGTAACTATGGCTACACCTTC. This encodes CASIVGTGNYGYTF.

This clone was seen a handful of times. The chain joins TRBV4-1 to TRBJ1-5, with no clear D. V lost 0 bases, J lost 7 bases, and 7 bases lay in between. Germline lookup yields CDR1 MGHRA and CDR2 YSYEKL. The CDR3 spans 13 residues. DNA of the CDR3: TGCGCCAGCAGCCAAGATCTAGAGCAGCCCCAGCATTTT. It translates to CASSQDLEQPQHF.

The chain combines TRBV13 with TRBJ2-3, with 11 bases fitting TRBD2. Per the germline V gene, CDR1 is PRHDT and CDR2 is FYEKMQ (reference sequence). The CDR3 contains 19 residues. With V trimmed by 5 bases and J by 0 bases, 13 bases remained unmatched. Here the CDR3 reads CASSPGGLAGGSSTDTQYF. CDR3 sequence (DNA): TGTGCCAGCAGCCCCGGTGGGCTAGCGGGGGGTTCCAGCACAGATACGCAGTATTTT. The full variable domain, rest sourced from reference TRBV13 and TRBJ2-3, is AAGVIQSPRHLIKEKRETATLKCYPIPRHDTVYWYQQGPGQDPQFLISFYEKMQSDKGSIPDRFSAQQFSDYHSELNMSSLELGDSALYFCASSPGGLAGGSSTDTQYFGPGTRLTVL.